Listed here are 19 T cell receptor beta chains from one sample, sequenced in a study of CD8 T cells in Susac syndrome. RNA in amounts of about 0.45 to 1 ug was reverse transcribed with random hexamers. In TCRdb, the immunoSEQ multiplex PCR reads were re-called with MiXCR into one record per CDR3 protein. The sample contains 200,000 or so distinct CDR3 sequences, over 90% of which appear only once. Sequencing was done on a sample of CD4+ T cells from PBMCs. These receptors were taken from a human donor with multiple sclerosis.

The chain combines TRBV30 with TRBJ1-6; TRBD1 aligns across 10 bases. Germline CDR1 reads GTSNPN; CDR2 reads SVGIG (reference sequence). This CDR3 has 13 amino acids. J was trimmed by 9 bases and V by 4 bases; bases with no gene match: 3. The CDR3 nucleotides are TGTGCCTGGACCCGGGACAGGGGTTCACCCCTCCACTTT. Encoded protein: CAWTRDRGSPLHF.

This clonotype was seen once. The V and J genes are TRBV2 and TRBJ1-2; TRBD1 aligns across 9 bases. Germline V gene data show CDR1 as SNHLY and CDR2 as FYNNEI. V was pared by 7 bases and J by 4 bases, with 4 bases of the junction left unmatched. The CDR3 is 13 amino acids. The CDR3 sequence: CASNSDRGYGYTF. CDR3 in DNA: TGTGCCAGCAACTCGGACAGGGGCTATGGCTACACCTTC. The whole variable domain, filled in from reference TRBV2 and TRBJ1-2, reads EPEVTQTPSHQVTQMGQEVILRCVPISNHLYFYWYRQILGQKVEFLVSFYNNEISEKSEIFDDQFSVERPDGSNFTLKIRSTKLEDSAMYFCASNSDRGYGYTFGSGTRLTVV.

The V and J genes are TRBV2 and TRBJ1-5; D is perhaps TRBD1 (5 bases). The CDR3 sequence is 14 residues long. With 7 bases removed from V and 4 bases from J, the gap between germline ends came to 14 bases. Germline assignment: CDR1 SNHLY and CDR2 FYNNEI. The CDR3 region is CASKISGVNQPQHF. The CDR3 bases are TGTGCCAGCAAAATCTCGGGGGTTAATCAGCCCCAGCATTTT.

This chain connects TRBV9 to TRBJ2-5; TRBD2 agrees at 7 bases. Unmatched junction bases numbered 4, after V lost 4 bases and J lost 1 base. CDR3 size: 14 residues. Germline V gene data show CDR1 as SGDLS and CDR2 as YYNGEE. The CDR3 loop is CASSLSGIQETQYF. CDR3 coding DNA: TGTGCCAGCAGCCTGAGCGGGATCCAAGAGACCCAGTACTTC. The whole variable domain, remainder taken from reference TRBV9 and TRBJ2-5, is DSGVTQTPKHLITATGQRVTLRCSPRSGDLSVYWYQQSLDQGLQFLIQYYNGEERAKGNILERFSAQQFPDLHSELNLSSLELGDSALYFCASSLSGIQETQYFGPGTRLLVL.

The V call is TRBV30, the J call TRBJ2-2; D gene uncertain. The CDR3 is 12 residues long. V lost 0 bases to trimming and J lost 6 bases, with 5 bases between them. Germline lookup yields CDR1 GTSNPN and CDR2 SVGIG (reference sequence). CDR3 nucleotide sequence: TGTGCCTGGAGTGTACCTTCCGGGGAGCTGTTTTTT. Protein sequence: CAWSVPSGELFF.

The chain combines TRBV11-2 with TRBJ1-4; D is ambiguous. Trimming took 7 bases from V and 5 from J, leaving 11 bases between them. The CDR3 loop spans 13 amino acids. Germline V gene sequence: CDR1 SGHAT, CDR2 FQNNGV. CDR3 coding DNA: TGTGCCAGCACCAAAAAACAGAATGAAAAACTGTTTTTT. This codes for CASTKKQNEKLFF. Full variable domain (missing parts from reference TRBV11-2 and TRBJ1-4): EAGVAQSPRYKIIEKRQSVAFWCNPISGHATLYWYQQILGQGPKLLIQFQNNGVVDDSQLPKDRFSAERLKGVDSTLKIQPAKLEDSAVYLCASTKKQNEKLFFGSGTQLSVL.

V usage is TRBV18 and J usage is TRBJ1-1, with D maybe TRBD1 (6 bases). CDR1 is KGHSH, CDR2 LQKENI, per germline. V lost 0 bases and J 0 bases, leaving 14 bases between the germline ends. The CDR3 has 17 residues. The CDR3 DNA sequence: TGTGCCAGCTCACCACCGAACAGGGTTGTGATGAACACTGAAGCTTTCTTT. Protein product: CASSPPNRVVMNTEAFF. The whole variable domain, remainder taken from reference TRBV18 and TRBJ1-1, is NAGVMQNPRHLVRRRGQEARLRCSPMKGHSHVYWYRQLPEEGLKFMVYLQKENIIDESGMPKERFSAEFPKEGPSILRIQQVVRGDSAAYFCASSPPNRVVMNTEAFFGQGTRLTVV.

The J gene is TRBJ2-5, the V gene TRBV12-3 or TRBV12-4, with 10 bases lining up with TRBD2. V dropped 3 bases and J dropped 3; count of bases not matched to a gene: 7. This CDR3 region has 16 residues. DNA of the CDR3: TGTGCCAGCAGTTTGGATAGCGGGGGGAATAAAGAGACCCAGTACTTC. This codes for CASSLDSGGNKETQYF.

This clonotype has only one observation. The genes are TRBV4-1 and TRBJ1-2; D is unclear. Between the trimmed V and J ends, which lost 6 bases and 2 bases, there was a span of 16 bases. This CDR3 has 15 amino acids. The germline CDR1 and CDR2 sequences are MGHRA and YSYEKL. The CDR3 sequence is CASSREGVRNYGYTF. The CDR3 DNA follows: TGCGCCAGCAGTCGGGAGGGAGTCCGGAACTATGGCTACACCTTC.

The chain links TRBV7-9 to TRBJ2-1, with 9 nucleotides matching TRBD2. Unmatched junction bases numbered 0, after V lost 6 bases and J lost 3 bases. CDR1 and CDR2 from the germline V gene are SEHNR and FQNEAQ (reference sequence). This CDR3 comprises 13 residues. CDR3 protein: CASSSGSYNEQFF. For the CDR3, the DNA is TGTGCCAGCAGTAGCGGGAGCTACAATGAGCAGTTCTTC. Variable domain in full (rest from reference TRBV7-9 and TRBJ2-1): DTGVSQNPRHKITKRGQNVTFRCDPISEHNRLYWYRQTLGQGPEFLTYFQNEAQLEKSRLLSDRFSAERPKGSFSTLEIQRTEQGDSAMYLCASSSGSYNEQFFGPGTRLTVL.

This sequence joins TRBV20-1 and TRBJ2-7; TRBD2 might be the D (6 bases). CDR3 size: 14 residues. Germline assignment: CDR1 DFQATT and CDR2 SNEGSKA (reference sequence). V was pared by 5 bases and J by 2 bases, with 16 bases between. The CDR3 DNA is TGCAGTGCTCACCGGGACTCGCACCCCTACGAGCAGTACTTC. Its protein is CSAHRDSHPYEQYF.

V gene TRBV5-4 combines with J gene TRBJ2-3; 8 bases are shared with TRBD1. The CDR3 contains 17 residues. The trim removed 1 base at V and 3 bases at J, leaving 10 bases unmatched. Germline V CDR1 and CDR2: SGHNT, YYREEE (reference sequence). The CDR3 loop reads CASSLSFGQGFTDTQYF. The CDR3 nucleotides are TGTGCCAGCAGCTTGAGTTTTGGACAGGGTTTTACAGATACGCAGTATTTT. Full variable domain (outside the CDR3, taken from reference TRBV5-4 and TRBJ2-3): ETGVTQSPTHLIKTRGQQVTLRCSSQSGHNTVSWYQQALGQGPQFIFQYYREEENGRGNFPPRFSGLQFPNYSSELNVNALELDDSALYLCASSLSFGQGFTDTQYFGPGTRLTVL.

The CDR3 is CSVEEDLGNTEAFF. The CDR3 DNA follows: TGCAGCGTTGAAGAGGACCTAGGGAACACTGAAGCTTTCTTT. The gene calls are TRBV29-1 and TRBJ1-1; no firm D call. V gave up 0 bases and J gave up 1 base, with 9 bases separating them. The length of the CDR3 is 14 residues. CDR1 and CDR2 (germline): SQVTM, ANQGSEA.

J is TRBJ1-4 and V is TRBV25-1; TRBD1 is a possible D gene (5 bases). V gave up 8 bases and J gave up 8 bases, with 12 bases separating them. Looked up from germline, CDR1 is MGHDK and CDR2 is SYGVNS. The CDR3 contains 12 residues. Here the CDR3 DNA reads TGTGCCAGCCAGTGGGGGAGAGAAAAACTGTTTTTT. It codes for CASQWGREKLFF. Based on the CDR3 plus reference TRBV25-1 and TRBJ1-4, the full variable domain is EADIYQTPRYLVIGTGKKITLECSQTMGHDKMYWYQQDPGMELHLIHYSYGVNSTEKGDLSSESTVSRIRTEHFPLTLESARPSHTSQYLCASQWGREKLFFGSGTQLSVL.

The chain recombines TRBV20-1 with TRBJ2-7; TRBD2 might be the D (6 bases). With 0 bases removed from V and 2 bases from J, the gap between germline ends came to 11 bases. The CDR3 runs 14 residues. Germline-derived CDR1 and CDR2 are DFQATT and SNEGSKA (reference sequence). The DNA for the CDR3 is TGCAGTGCTAGAGATGGGACTGCGACCTACGAGCAGTACTTC. This sequence encodes CSARDGTATYEQYF.

The V gene is TRBV14, the J gene TRBJ1-2; D is unresolved. The CDR3 has 15 residues. V was shortened by 1 base and J by 2 bases, with 11 bases between the two germline ends. From germline, CDR1 is SGHDN and CDR2 FVKESK. This chain's CDR3 is CASSQAQATNYGYTF. The CDR3 DNA reads as TGTGCCAGCAGCCAAGCGCAGGCGACCAACTATGGCTACACCTTC.

The rearrangement uses TRBV19 and TRBJ1-5; 9 bases are shared with TRBD1. The CDR3 extends over 16 amino acids. V lost 5 bases and J lost 7; bases outside the gene matches: 12. Germline loops: CDR1 LNHDA, CDR2 SQIVND (reference sequence). CDR3 region: CASSPEDRGILQPQHF. The CDR3 DNA reads as TGTGCCAGTAGTCCCGAGGACAGGGGCATTTTGCAGCCCCAGCATTTT.

The rearrangement links TRBV27 to TRBJ2-4, with TRBD1 identical over 8 bases. Germline trimming cut 2 bases from V and 6 bases from J; bases unmatched to any gene: 6. CDR3 length: 15 amino acids. Germline V gives CDR1 MNHEY, CDR2 SMNVEV (reference sequence). CDR3 sequence reads: CASSLIRDRGNIQYF. The CDR3 nucleotides are TGTGCCAGCAGTTTAATTCGAGACAGGGGAAACATTCAGTACTTC.

This chain joins TRBV20-1 and TRBJ2-7, with 10 bases identical to TRBD2. The junction had 8 bases not matched to a gene; V was cut back by 4 bases and J by 2 bases. CDR1 is DFQATT and CDR2 is SNEGSKA in the germline V gene (reference sequence). The CDR3 totals 15 residues. The CDR3 region is CSANQLAGVAYEQYF. CDR3 in DNA: TGCAGTGCTAACCAGCTAGCGGGGGTCGCCTACGAGCAGTACTTC.